These T cell receptor beta chains were read from a single sample in a study of blood T cell repertoires in COVID-19. The assay was immunoSEQ multiplex PCR, and TCRdb's table has in-frame clones only and misses some. The data show some 250,000 clones, approximately 87% seen once. The specimen sequenced was peripheral blood. The receptors originated from a man aged 60 to 69 with acute or convalescent COVID-19. Both conserved end residues are part of each CDR3. A D gene is named only where the DNA matches it firmly. Size is stated for part of the rows, as once, few or many counts, or as a class when the clone is expanded.

clone size: -
J gene: TRBJ1-2
CDR3 length: 11
D gene: -
V gene: TRBV28
CDR3 protein: CAARGIDGYTF
CDR3 DNA: TGTGCGGCAAGGGGAATCGATGGCTACACCTTC

clone size: -
J gene: TRBJ2-7
CDR3 length: 16
D gene: TRBD2
V gene: TRBV10-1
CDR3 protein: CASSERGTSGRTEQYF
CDR3 DNA: TGCGCCAGCAGTGAGCGGGGGACTAGCGGGAGAACCGAGCAGTACTTC

clone size: -
J gene: TRBJ1-1
CDR3 length: 12
D gene: -
V gene: TRBV18
CDR3 protein: CASSPGLFEAFF
CDR3 DNA: TGTGCCAGCTCACCAGGACTTTTTGAAGCTTTCTTT

clone size: -
J gene: TRBJ2-6
CDR3 length: 14
D gene: -
V gene: TRBV7-2
CDR3 protein: CASSSPVGANVLTF
CDR3 DNA: TGTGCCAGCAGCTCCCCCGTGGGGGCCAACGTCCTGACTTTC

clone size: -
J gene: TRBJ2-1
CDR3 length: 18
D gene: TRBD2
V gene: TRBV7-9
CDR3 protein: CASVTGTSGLVSYNEQFF
CDR3 DNA: TGTGCCAGCGTGACCGGGACTAGCGGCTTAGTCTCCTACAATGAGCAGTTCTTC

clone size: once
J gene: TRBJ1-1
CDR3 length: 15
D gene: TRBD1
V gene: TRBV5-4
CDR3 protein: CASSLSTGVSAEAFF
CDR3 DNA: TGTGCCAGCAGTCTCTCGACAGGGGTGTCGGCTGAAGCTTTCTTT

clone size: -
J gene: TRBJ1-5
CDR3 length: 14
D gene: -
V gene: TRBV6-5
CDR3 protein: CASSYSGDNQPQHF
CDR3 DNA: TGTGCCAGCAGTTACTCAGGGGACAATCAGCCCCAGCATTTT

clone size: once
J gene: TRBJ1-1
CDR3 length: 15
D gene: TRBD1
V gene: TRBV11-3
CDR3 protein: CASSFQDRGLAEAFF
CDR3 DNA: TGTGCCAGCAGCTTCCAGGACAGGGGGCTCGCTGAAGCTTTCTTT

clone size: -
J gene: TRBJ1-5
CDR3 length: 15
D gene: TRBD1
V gene: TRBV19
CDR3 protein: CASSIQGAGNQPQHF
CDR3 DNA: TGTGCCAGTAGTATCCAGGGGGCCGGGAATCAGCCCCAGCATTTT

clone size: -
J gene: TRBJ1-1
CDR3 length: 14
D gene: TRBD1
V gene: TRBV5-1
CDR3 protein: CASSTQGADTEAFF
CDR3 DNA: TGCGCCAGCAGCACCCAGGGGGCTGACACTGAAGCTTTCTTT

clone size: once
J gene: TRBJ2-3
CDR3 length: 14
D gene: -
V gene: TRBV21-1
CDR3 protein: CASSSAGDTDTQYF
CDR3 DNA: TGTGCCAGCAGCTCTGCGGGGGACACAGATACGCAGTATTTT

clone size: -
J gene: TRBJ2-1
CDR3 length: 16
D gene: -
V gene: TRBV7-9
CDR3 protein: CASSDTRGSSYNEQFF
CDR3 DNA: TGTGCCAGCAGTGACACTAGGGGGAGCTCCTACAATGAGCAGTTCTTC

clone size: once
J gene: TRBJ2-7
CDR3 length: 15
D gene: TRBD2
V gene: TRBV5-1
CDR3 protein: CASSLGGRGVDEQYF
CDR3 DNA: TGCGCCAGCAGCTTGGGCGGGAGAGGCGTGGACGAGCAGTACTTC

clone size: -
J gene: TRBJ2-7
CDR3 length: 15
D gene: TRBD2
V gene: TRBV7-8
CDR3 protein: CASSSLASGGYEQYF
CDR3 DNA: TGTGCCAGCAGCTCCCTCGCTAGCGGGGGCTACGAGCAGTACTTC

clone size: -
J gene: TRBJ2-7
CDR3 length: 15
D gene: -
V gene: TRBV11-2
CDR3 protein: CASSLRVGSSYEQYF
CDR3 DNA: TGTGCCAGCAGCTTACGAGTCGGGAGCTCCTACGAGCAGTACTTC

clone size: once
J gene: TRBJ1-2
CDR3 length: 14
D gene: -
V gene: TRBV4-2
CDR3 protein: CASSQVLQGYGYTF
CDR3 DNA: TGTGCCAGCAGCCAAGTACTACAGGGCTATGGCTACACCTTC

clone size: -
J gene: TRBJ2-1
CDR3 length: 12
D gene: -
V gene: TRBV2
CDR3 protein: CASGRSNNEQFF
CDR3 DNA: TGTGCCAGCGGGCGCTCAAATAATGAGCAGTTCTTC

clone size: few
J gene: TRBJ2-2
CDR3 length: 15
D gene: -
V gene: TRBV5-1
CDR3 protein: CASSSEPGNTGELFF
CDR3 DNA: TGCGCCAGCAGCTCCGAACCAGGGAACACCGGGGAGCTGTTTTTT

clone size: -
J gene: TRBJ1-2
CDR3 length: 15
D gene: TRBD1
V gene: TRBV15
CDR3 protein: CATTLGTASNYGYTF
CDR3 DNA: TGTGCCACCACCCTCGGGACAGCCTCTAACTATGGCTACACCTTC

clone size: -
J gene: TRBJ1-1
CDR3 length: 14
D gene: -
V gene: TRBV18
CDR3 protein: CASSKDGGSTEAFF
CDR3 DNA: TGTGCCAGCTCGAAGGACGGGGGGAGCACTGAAGCTTTCTTT

clone size: -
J gene: TRBJ1-5
CDR3 length: 13
D gene: -
V gene: TRBV5-4
CDR3 protein: CASSLDAGQPQHF
CDR3 DNA: TGTGCCAGCAGCTTGGATGCCGGTCAGCCCCAGCATTTT

clone size: -
J gene: TRBJ1-2
CDR3 length: 13
D gene: TRBD1
V gene: TRBV7-3
CDR3 protein: CASSTGGHYGYTF
CDR3 DNA: TGTGCCAGCAGCACAGGGGGCCACTATGGCTACACCTTC

clone size: -
J gene: TRBJ2-7
CDR3 length: 15
D gene: TRBD2
V gene: TRBV6-2/TRBV6-3
CDR3 protein: CASSYRASGFYEQYF
CDR3 DNA: TGTGCCAGCAGTTACCGGGCTAGCGGGTTCTACGAGCAGTACTTC

clone size: -
J gene: TRBJ1-1
CDR3 length: 12
D gene: -
V gene: TRBV24-1
CDR3 protein: CATSDSLSEAFF
CDR3 DNA: TGTGCCACCAGTGATTCCCTCAGTGAAGCTTTCTTT

clone size: -
J gene: TRBJ1-1
CDR3 length: 12
D gene: -
V gene: TRBV12-3/TRBV12-4
CDR3 protein: CASAGVGLEAFF
CDR3 DNA: TGTGCCAGTGCAGGGGTGGGCCTTGAAGCTTTCTTT

clone size: -
J gene: TRBJ1-5
CDR3 length: 12
D gene: -
V gene: TRBV28
CDR3 protein: CASSFDSQPQHF
CDR3 DNA: TGTGCCAGCAGTTTCGATAGTCAGCCCCAGCATTTT

clone size: -
J gene: TRBJ2-3
CDR3 length: 12
D gene: TRBD1
V gene: TRBV19
CDR3 protein: CASNSGGDTQYF
CDR3 DNA: TGTGCCAGTAACTCAGGGGGAGATACGCAGTATTTT

clone size: -
J gene: TRBJ1-6
CDR3 length: 13
D gene: -
V gene: TRBV28
CDR3 protein: CASRRSDNSPLHF
CDR3 DNA: TGTGCCAGCAGACGGTCGGATAATTCACCCCTCCACTTT

clone size: few
J gene: TRBJ1-2
CDR3 length: 15
D gene: TRBD1
V gene: TRBV4-1
CDR3 protein: CASSQDYRGGYGYTF
CDR3 DNA: TGCGCCAGCAGCCAAGATTACAGGGGAGGCTATGGCTACACCTTC

clone size: -
J gene: TRBJ2-7
CDR3 length: 13
D gene: -
V gene: TRBV12-3/TRBV12-4
CDR3 protein: CASRDLFSYEQYF
CDR3 DNA: TGTGCCAGCAGGGACTTATTCTCCTACGAGCAGTACTTC

clone size: few
J gene: TRBJ1-2
CDR3 length: 13
D gene: -
V gene: TRBV29-1
CDR3 protein: CSVEGDSNYGYTF
CDR3 DNA: TGCAGCGTGGAAGGCGACAGTAACTATGGCTACACCTTC

clone size: -
J gene: TRBJ2-5
CDR3 length: 14
D gene: -
V gene: TRBV5-4
CDR3 protein: CASSTRTGSGTQYF
CDR3 DNA: TGTGCCAGCAGCACGAGAACAGGGTCCGGGACCCAGTACTTC

clone size: -
J gene: TRBJ2-7
CDR3 length: 16
D gene: TRBD2
V gene: TRBV28
CDR3 protein: CASSSPGLAGSYEQYF
CDR3 DNA: TGTGCCAGCAGTTCCCCTGGACTAGCGGGAAGCTACGAGCAGTACTTC

clone size: -
J gene: TRBJ2-4
CDR3 length: 14
D gene: TRBD1
V gene: TRBV5-5
CDR3 protein: CASSPGQVDNIQYF
CDR3 DNA: TGTGCCAGCAGCCCGGGACAGGTGGACAACATTCAGTACTTC

clone size: -
J gene: TRBJ2-1
CDR3 length: 15
D gene: TRBD2
V gene: TRBV9
CDR3 protein: CASSVVSGGYNEQFF
CDR3 DNA: TGTGCCAGCAGCGTGGTCAGCGGGGGTTACAATGAGCAGTTCTTC

clone size: -
J gene: TRBJ2-1
CDR3 length: 16
D gene: -
V gene: TRBV6-2/TRBV6-3
CDR3 protein: CASSYSSAGWAGEQFF
CDR3 DNA: TGTGCCAGCAGTTACTCTTCGGCGGGATGGGCGGGAGAGCAGTTCTTC